The 27 T cell receptor beta chains below all came from one sample that was sequenced in a study of control samples from healthy donors and cancer patients. Assay used: immunoSEQ multiplex PCR; TCRdb lists only in-frame clones, some missing. Of over 100,000 clones listed, around 88% were seen once; the top ten hold approximately 15%. The specimen was blood. The receptors stem from a woman between 50 and 59 years old in good health.

This clone was found once. This CDR3 reads CASSPSFLPTNTEAFF. The CDR3 DNA reads TGTGCCAGCAGCCCGAGCTTTCTTCCGACTAACACTGAAGCTTTCTTT. The chain couples TRBV9 to TRBJ1-1, with no clear D. The V end was cut by 4 bases, the J end by 2 bases, with 18 bases between. The CDR3 is 16 amino acids. CDR1 and CDR2 (germline): SGDLS, YYNGEE.

The chain is built from TRBV9 and TRBJ2-1; 7 bases agree with TRBD2. CDR1 is SGDLS and CDR2 is YYNGEE in the germline V gene. The CDR3 sequence is 16 residues long. With 2 bases clipped from V and 7 bases from J, the junction kept 12 bases outside the gene matches. CDR3 sequence reads: CASSVATREVSNEQFF. The CDR3 DNA sequence: TGTGCCAGCAGCGTTGCCACCCGGGAGGTGTCTAATGAGCAGTTCTTC. The whole variable domain, remainder taken from reference TRBV9 and TRBJ2-1, is DSGVTQTPKHLITATGQRVTLRCSPRSGDLSVYWYQQSLDQGLQFLIQYYNGEERAKGNILERFSAQQFPDLHSELNLSSLELGDSALYFCASSVATREVSNEQFFGPGTRLTVL.

Here the CDR3 DNA reads TGTGCCAGTAAGGGCCGGGAGCTAACCGGGGAGCTGTTTTTT. This encodes CASKGRELTGELFF. The chain recombines TRBV27 with TRBJ2-2, with a weak D call TRBD2 (6 bases). Germline V gene data show CDR1 as MNHEY and CDR2 as SMNVEV (reference sequence). Deletions cut 9 bases from V and 5 bases from J, with 16 bases between. There are 14 residues in the CDR3.

This clone was detected only once. The chain carries TRBV2 and TRBJ2-3, with a possible D match to TRBD1 (6 bases). V lost 9 bases, J lost 11 bases, and 15 bases lay in between. In germline, CDR1 is SNHLY, CDR2 FYNNEI. The CDR3 loop spans 11 amino acids. The CDR3 sequence: CARDKTGLQYF. The CDR3 bases are TGTGCCAGGGACAAGACAGGTTTGCAGTATTTT.

The chain recombines TRBV2 with TRBJ1-1; D call uncertain. V was cut by 6 bases and J by 1 base, with 15 bases left in between. Germline loops: CDR1 SNHLY, CDR2 FYNNEI. The CDR3 is made up of 15 amino acids. The DNA for the CDR3 is TGTGCCAGCAGGATCAAGGACTTCTCGAACACTGAAGCTTTCTTT. Amino acids: CASRIKDFSNTEAFF.

This clone was seen only once. The chain carries TRBV3-1 (or the pseudogene TRBV3-2) and TRBJ2-7; D might be TRBD1 (5 bases). The CDR3 consists of 17 residues. V lost 2 bases and J 2 bases, leaving 19 bases between the germline ends. From germline, CDR1 is LGHDT and CDR2 YNNKEL (reference sequence). CDR3 loop: CASSQPSGARAPYEQYV. CDR3 bases: TGTGCCAGCAGCCAACCGAGTGGGGCCAGGGCCCCCTACGAGCAGTACGTC.

The V call is TRBV24-1, the J call TRBJ2-3; D unclear. This CDR3 is 14 amino acids long. The germline CDR1 and CDR2 sequences are KGHDR and SFDVKD. Trimming took off 5 bases at V and 5 bases at J, with 13 bases between the two ends. The CDR3 sequence is CATSVGGAEDTQYF. In nucleotides, the CDR3 is TGTGCCACCAGTGTAGGCGGCGCCGAAGATACGCAGTATTTT.

This clone has just one count. This chain joins TRBV30 and TRBJ2-3, with 8 bases that match TRBD2. The CDR3 has 14 amino acids. V was pared by 5 bases and J by 7 bases, with 11 bases of the junction left unmatched. Germline CDR1 and CDR2: GTSNPN and SVGIG (reference sequence). The CDR3 DNA sequence: TGTGCCTGGCGACCCGGGACTAGAAGTTATACGCAGTATTTT. Its translation: CAWRPGTRSYTQYF.

V gene TRBV5-1 combines with J gene TRBJ2-7, with D maybe TRBD1 (5 bases). The CDR3 loop spans 13 amino acids. V was trimmed by 0 bases and J by 6 bases, leaving 10 bases between them. The germline gives CDR1 SGHRS, CDR2 YFSETQ. The CDR3 bases are TGCGCCAGCAGCTTGGCCTCGACAGTCGAGCAGTACTTC. It yields the protein CASSLASTVEQYF.

The chain combines TRBV27 with TRBJ1-1; no clear D gene. This CDR3 has 13 amino acids. Germline V gene lookup returns CDR1 MNHEY and CDR2 SMNVEV (reference sequence). V lost 7 bases and J lost 1, with 10 bases in between. For the CDR3, the DNA is TGTGCCAGCACTCCTAAGGGGAACACTGAAGCTTTCTTT. Translated: CASTPKGNTEAFF.

This chain joins TRBV5-6 and TRBJ2-7; 7 bases are shared with TRBD1. In germline, CDR1 is SGHDT, CDR2 YYEEEE. The CDR3 totals 15 residues. The ends lost 4 bases at V and 2 bases at J; junction bases unmatched: 9. The CDR3, as DNA: TGTGCCAGCAGCCTAGACAGGGTACCCGCCTACGAGCAGTACGTC. Protein sequence: CASSLDRVPAYEQYV.

The rearrangement uses TRBV11-3 and TRBJ2-1; D gene unclear. CDR3 length: 13 amino acids. Trimming took off 0 bases at V and 4 bases at J, with 4 bases between the two ends. Germline CDR1 and CDR2: SGHNT and YENEEA. CDR3 bases: TGTGCCAGCAGCTTAGAGAGGTACAATGAGCAGTTCTTC. As protein: CASSLERYNEQFF.

The gene calls are TRBV5-4 and TRBJ1-3; weak D call: TRBD1 (6 bases). The CDR3 has 14 residues. V was pared by 4 bases and J by 2 bases, with 10 bases between. Germline V gives CDR1 SGHNT, CDR2 YYREEE (reference sequence). The CDR3 sequence: CASSLDSTGNTIYF. CDR3 DNA sequence: TGTGCCAGCAGCCTGGACAGTACTGGAAACACCATATATTTT. Filled out from reference TRBV5-4 and TRBJ1-3, the complete variable domain reads ETGVTQSPTHLIKTRGQQVTLRCSSQSGHNTVSWYQQALGQGPQFIFQYYREEENGRGNFPPRFSGLQFPNYSSELNVNALELDDSALYLCASSLDSTGNTIYFGEGSWLTVV.

The chain combines TRBV11-2 with TRBJ2-1, with D perhaps TRBD2 (6 bases). Trimming stripped 1 base from V and 3 bases from J, with 13 bases between. Looked up from germline, CDR1 is SGHAT and CDR2 is FQNNGV. The CDR3 contains 16 residues. CDR3 coding DNA: TGTGCCAGCAGCTTAGGCGGACTAAACCTCTACAATGAGCAGTTCTTC. The encoded protein is CASSLGGLNLYNEQFF.

The chain employs TRBV19 and TRBJ1-4; D might be TRBD1 (6 bases). The germline gives CDR1 LNHDA, CDR2 SQIVND (reference sequence). The CDR3 is made up of 15 amino acids. The ends were cut back, 4 bases at V and 8 bases at J, with 17 bases in the middle. The CDR3 spells CASSKIGGPKEKLFF. The CDR3 DNA reads TGTGCCAGTAGTAAAATTGGGGGCCCAAAAGAAAAACTGTTTTTT.

The chain uses TRBV27 and TRBJ2-1, with 7 nucleotides matching TRBD1. Germline-derived CDR1 and CDR2 are MNHEY and SMNVEV (reference sequence). V lost 10 bases to trimming and J lost 0 bases; unmatched junction nucleotides: 3. CDR3 length: 13 residues. The CDR3 sequence is CATGGNSYNEQFF. The CDR3, as DNA: TGTGCCACAGGGGGAAACTCCTACAATGAGCAGTTCTTC.

The CDR3 protein is CASSGGLTRGRTYEQYV. CDR3 sequence (DNA): TGTGCCAGCAGTGGGGGACTGACTCGAGGGCGAACCTACGAGCAGTACGTC. This chain connects TRBV6-1 to TRBJ2-7, with a tentative D call TRBD2 (6 bases). The V end lost 4 bases, the J end lost 2 bases, and 21 bases lay between the germline ends. The length of the CDR3 is 17 residues. Germline lookup yields CDR1 MNHNS and CDR2 SASEGT.

The chain combines TRBV5-1 with TRBJ2-3; unclear D gene. This CDR3 has 12 residues. V was clipped by 1 base and J by 3 bases, with 3 bases between them. Germline CDR1 SGHRS, CDR2 YFSETQ. For the CDR3, the DNA is TGCGCCAGCAGCTTGAGAACAGATACGCAGTATTTT. Protein: CASSLRTDTQYF. The full variable domain, with the rest looked up from reference TRBV5-1 and TRBJ2-3, is KAGVTQTPRYLIKTRGQQVTLSCSPISGHRSVSWYQQTPGQGLQFLFEYFSETQRNKGNFPGRFSGRQFSNSRSEMNVSTLELGDSALYLCASSLRTDTQYFGPGTRLTVL.

J is TRBJ1-1 and V is TRBV27; D is unclear. Germline CDR1 is MNHEY and CDR2 is SMNVEV (reference sequence). The CDR3 contains 13 residues. V was clipped by 3 bases and J by 6 bases, with 11 bases between them. CDR3 sequence (DNA): TGTGCCAGCAGTTTCCGGTTGGACGCTGAAGCTTTCTTT. It specifies CASSFRLDAEAFF.

The rearrangement links TRBV16 to TRBJ2-5; 7 bases align to TRBD2. There are 16 residues in the CDR3. With 4 bases clipped from V and 4 bases from J, the junction kept 12 bases outside the gene matches. The germline gives CDR1 KGHSY, CDR2 FQNENV. The CDR3: CASSRAGRPGGETQYF. CDR3 DNA sequence: TGTGCCAGCAGCCGGGCCGGGAGGCCGGGGGGAGAGACCCAGTACTTC.

The chain has TRBV29-1 and TRBJ1-1; maybe TRBD1 (5 bases). Per germline, CDR1 SQVTM and CDR2 ANQGSEA. This CDR3 spans 13 amino acids. V lost 7 bases to trimming and J lost 3 bases, with 15 bases between them. CDR3 in DNA: TGCAGCGGTCTTGGGGGGATGGACACTGAAGCTTTCTTT. Translating gives CSGLGGMDTEAFF.

The CDR3 bases are TGTGCCAGCTCACCCGGGGGGGCCCAAGCAACTAATGAAAAACTGTTTTTT. Amino acids: CASSPGGAQATNEKLFF. The chain carries TRBV18 and TRBJ1-4; TRBD1 is a possible D gene (6 bases). V lost 3 bases and J lost 0, with 14 bases in between. The CDR3 sequence is 17 residues long. Looked up from germline, CDR1 is KGHSH and CDR2 is LQKENI.

The V call is TRBV7-2, the J call TRBJ2-2; D unclear. The CDR3 length is 14 residues. Germline CDR1 is SGHTA and CDR2 is FQGNSA. Deletions cut 6 bases from V and 7 bases from J, with 15 bases between. CDR3 nucleotides: TGTGCCAGCAGTCCTAGTGGTTTGGTCGGGGAGCTGTTTTTT. Protein sequence: CASSPSGLVGELFF.

The gene calls are TRBV2 and TRBJ2-5; a possible D gene is TRBD1 (6 bases). The CDR3 totals 18 residues. Trimming took off 5 bases at V and 5 bases at J, with 27 bases between the two ends. Looked up from germline, CDR1 is SNHLY and CDR2 is FYNNEI. The CDR3 DNA sequence: TGTGCCAGCAGTCCCCGGGTTGGTGTTGCTGGGGGCCGGGAGACCCAGTACTTC. It translates to CASSPRVGVAGGRETQYF.

The V and J genes are TRBV12-3 or TRBV12-4 and TRBJ1-2; weak D call: TRBD1 (6 bases). This CDR3 spans 13 amino acids. Trimming removed 5 bases from V and 4 bases from J, with 11 bases in between. The CDR3 nucleotides read TGTGCCAGCAGTCGAACAGGGCCCTATGGCTACACCTTC. Amino acids: CASSRTGPYGYTF.

The V gene is TRBV27, the J gene TRBJ2-1; TRBD1 matches 9 bases. This CDR3 comprises 16 residues. Germline CDR1 is MNHEY and CDR2 is SMNVEV (reference sequence). With 7 bases clipped from V and 6 bases from J, the junction kept 13 bases outside the gene matches. CDR3 loop: CASKDTTGGRGNEQFF. CDR3 in DNA: TGTGCCAGCAAAGATACTACAGGGGGCCGTGGCAATGAGCAGTTCTTC.

The chain employs TRBV19 and TRBJ1-2, with D perhaps TRBD1 (6 bases). V gave up 3 bases and J gave up 4 bases, with 9 bases separating them. Per the germline V gene, CDR1 is LNHDA and CDR2 is SQIVND (reference sequence). This CDR3 region has 13 residues. The CDR3: CASSIGGGYGYTF. CDR3 coding DNA: TGTGCCAGTAGTATCGGAGGGGGCTATGGCTACACCTTC. Supplemented by reference TRBV19 and TRBJ1-2, the full variable domain reads DGGITQSPKYLFRKEGQNVTLSCEQNLNHDAMYWYRQDPGQGLRLIYYSQIVNDFQKGDIAEGYSVSREKKESFPLTVTSAQKNPTAFYLCASSIGGGYGYTFGSGTRLTVV.